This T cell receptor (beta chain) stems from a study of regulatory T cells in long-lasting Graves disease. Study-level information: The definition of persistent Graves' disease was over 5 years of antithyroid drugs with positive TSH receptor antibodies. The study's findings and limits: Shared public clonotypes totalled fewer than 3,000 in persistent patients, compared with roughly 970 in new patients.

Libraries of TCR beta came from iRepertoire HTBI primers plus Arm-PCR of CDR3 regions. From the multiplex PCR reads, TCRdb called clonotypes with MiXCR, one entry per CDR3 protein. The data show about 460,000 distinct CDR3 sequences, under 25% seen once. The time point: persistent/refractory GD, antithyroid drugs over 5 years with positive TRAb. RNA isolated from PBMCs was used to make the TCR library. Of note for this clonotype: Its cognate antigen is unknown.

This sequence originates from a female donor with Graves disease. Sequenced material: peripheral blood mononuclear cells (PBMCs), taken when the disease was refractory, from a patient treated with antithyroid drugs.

CDR3 bases: TGTGCCAGCAGACGGACAGGGCTATTCCTTGGTAATGAAAAACTGTTTTTT. Protein product: CASRRTGLFLGNEKLFF. The chain couples TRBV7-9 to TRBJ1-4; 8 bases match TRBD1. This CDR3 spans 17 amino acids. Germline CDR1 is SEHNR and CDR2 is FQNEAQ (reference sequence). Trimming cost V 6 bases and J 4 bases; bases outside gene matches: 13.